The 27 T cell receptor beta chains listed next were all sequenced from one sample in a study of blood T cell repertoires in COVID-19. Sequenced by immunoSEQ multiplex PCR; TCRdb stores in-frame clones only, minus some. The sample lists hundreds of thousands of clones; over 80% were seen once. The source material was peripheral blood. The receptors were gathered from a woman aged 18-29 years with acute or convalescent COVID-19.

The chain couples TRBV9 to TRBJ2-7; 10 bases are shared with TRBD1. Germline values: CDR1 SGDLS, CDR2 YYNGEE. V lost 4 bases, J lost 3 bases, and 13 bases stayed unmatched. This CDR3 contains 17 residues. CDR3: CASSSPGQGGSYYEQYF. As DNA, the CDR3 is TGTGCCAGCAGCTCACCTGGACAGGGGGGGTCCTACTACGAGCAGTACTTC.

The chain couples TRBV15 to TRBJ2-5, with TRBD2 identical over 7 bases. Germline V gene lookup returns CDR1 LNHNV and CDR2 YYDKDF (reference sequence). The CDR3 has 15 residues. J lost 1 base, V lost 6 bases, and 8 bases had no gene match. The CDR3: CATSTQAGTQETQYF. The CDR3 DNA follows: TGTGCCACCAGTACCCAAGCGGGGACCCAAGAGACCCAGTACTTC. Based on the CDR3 plus reference TRBV15 and TRBJ2-5, the full variable domain is DAMVIQNPRYQVTQFGKPVTLSCSQTLNHNVMYWYQQKSSQAPKLLFHYYDKDFNNEADTPDNFQSRRPNTSFCFLDIRSPGLGDTAMYLCATSTQAGTQETQYFGPGTRLLVL.

The rearrangement joins TRBV5-6 to TRBJ2-3; 8 bases map to TRBD1. The CDR3 covers 17 residues. Germline lookup yields CDR1 SGHDT and CDR2 YYEEEE. V shed 0 bases and J 8 bases; nucleotides not matched to a gene: 14. The CDR3 loop reads CASSLVGGQEPSGTQYF. CDR3 sequence (DNA): TGTGCCAGCAGCTTGGTTGGGGGACAGGAGCCCTCCGGTACGCAGTATTTT.

A note on this clone: This specimen includes other DNA sequences encoding the same CDR3. The gene calls are TRBV20-1 and TRBJ1-1; no firm D call. Germline CDR1 and CDR2: DFQATT and SNEGSKA (reference sequence). Between the trimmed V and J ends, which lost 3 bases and 0 bases, there was a span of 11 bases. This CDR3 contains 14 residues. DNA for the CDR3: TGCAGTGCTAGTCGGGAGGGCATGAACACTGAAGCTTTCTTT. This encodes CSASREGMNTEAFF.

V and J are TRBV27 and TRBJ2-1, with 10 bases identical to TRBD2. The germline V gene encodes CDR1 MNHEY and CDR2 SMNVEV (reference sequence). The length of the CDR3 is 14 residues. Trimming cost V 4 bases and J 7 bases; bases outside gene matches: 4. Here the CDR3 DNA reads TGTGCCAGCAGTTATATAGCGGGGGGTAATGAGCAGTTCTTC. Translation: CASSYIAGGNEQFF.

The chain is built from TRBV28 and TRBJ1-1; 11 nucleotides agree with TRBD1. With V trimmed by 8 bases and J by 1 base, 12 bases remained unmatched. This CDR3 has 17 residues. Germline lookup yields CDR1 MDHEN and CDR2 SYDVKM. CDR3 loop: CASPRSGQGVSNTEAFF. The CDR3 DNA reads as TGTGCCAGCCCCCGGTCGGGACAGGGGGTTTCGAACACTGAAGCTTTCTTT.

The rearrangement uses TRBV6-5 and TRBJ1-2, with 7 bases matching TRBD1. With 6 bases clipped from V and 6 bases from J, the junction kept 10 bases outside the gene matches. The V gene's germline CDR1 is MNHEY and CDR2 SVGAGI. This CDR3 has 14 residues. CDR3 sequence reads: CASRSSDRENGYTF. CDR3 DNA: TGTGCCAGCAGGTCATCCGACAGGGAGAATGGCTACACCTTC.

This chain links TRBV5-1 with TRBJ2-5; D is possibly TRBD1 (6 bases). The CDR3 has 13 amino acids. CDR1 and CDR2 (germline): SGHRS, YFSETQ. V lost 1 base, J lost 5 bases, and 9 bases lay in between. The CDR3 coding sequence is TGCGCCAGCAGCTTGACAGGGAGCGAGACCCAGTACTTC. This translates into CASSLTGSETQYF.

The chain uses TRBV6-2 or TRBV6-3 and TRBJ1-2; 11 nucleotides agree with TRBD1. The ends lost 2 bases at V and 4 bases at J; junction bases unmatched: 3. The CDR3 runs 15 residues. Germline V gene data show CDR1 as MNHEY and CDR2 as SVGEGT. CDR3 bases: TGTGCCAGCAGTTACCAAGGGACAGGGGGCTATGGCTACACCTTC. Its protein product is CASSYQGTGGYGYTF.

CDR3 residues: CASSPRQGGGNEQYF. The CDR3, as DNA: TGCGCCAGCAGCCCACGACAGGGAGGCGGAAACGAGCAGTACTTC. V usage is TRBV4-1 and J usage is TRBJ2-7, with a tentative D call TRBD1 (7 bases). This CDR3 comprises 15 residues. Germline CDR1 reads MGHRA; CDR2 reads YSYEKL. V shed 4 bases and J shed 5 bases, with 18 bases lying between them.

This chain links TRBV30 with TRBJ1-1; the D gene is possibly TRBD1 (5 bases). V gave up 4 bases and J gave up 4 bases, with 16 bases separating them. The CDR3 sequence is 14 residues long. Germline V gives CDR1 GTSNPN, CDR2 SVGIG (reference sequence). This CDR3 is CAWIVSRVGTEAFF. Here the CDR3 DNA reads TGTGCCTGGATAGTGTCCAGGGTTGGCACTGAAGCTTTCTTT.

The chain is built from TRBV6-2 or TRBV6-3 and TRBJ1-2; D may be TRBD1 (6 bases). Germline CDR1 is MNHEY and CDR2 is SVGEGT. Trimming left V 0 bases short and J 3 bases short, with 14 bases between. The CDR3 is 16 residues long. CDR3 sequence reads: CASSYSGAGEDYGYTF. CDR3 sequence (DNA): TGTGCCAGCAGTTACTCAGGCGCAGGGGAAGACTATGGCTACACCTTC.

In its sample, this clone was seen once. The chain has TRBV3-1 (or the pseudogene TRBV3-2) and TRBJ1-4; D possibly corresponds to TRBD1 (5 bases). The V gene's germline CDR1 is LGHDT and CDR2 YNNKEL (reference sequence). The CDR3 is 16 residues long. V shed 2 bases and J shed 8 bases, with 18 bases lying between them. CDR3 in DNA: TGTGCCAGCAGCCAATTGTATGCAGGGATGGGAGAAAAACTGTTTTTT. Translated: CASSQLYAGMGEKLFF.

The chain employs TRBV3-1 (or the pseudogene TRBV3-2) and TRBJ1-5; tentatively, D is TRBD1 (5 bases). The CDR3 extends over 15 amino acids. CDR1 is LGHDT, CDR2 YNNKEL, per germline (reference sequence). Trimming cost V 0 bases and J 6 bases, with 12 bases left between them. CDR3 coding DNA: TGTGCCAGCAGCCAAGACCCAGGGAAGGGTCAGCCCCAGCATTTT. This encodes CASSQDPGKGQPQHF.

This clone came up a few times. At the DNA level, this CDR3 is encoded by other sequences in the same sample as well. The J gene is TRBJ1-2, the V gene TRBV6-5; no reliable D call. The CDR3 is made up of 14 amino acids. Germline-derived CDR1 and CDR2 are MNHEY and SVGAGI. Trimming cost V 0 bases and J 2 bases, with 7 bases left between them. Written as DNA, the CDR3 is TGTGCCAGCAGTTACTCTGGCTCAAACTATGGCTACACCTTC. Amino acid sequence: CASSYSGSNYGYTF.

The rearrangement uses TRBV19 and TRBJ2-3; TRBD2 aligns across 7 bases. The CDR3 spans 14 residues. Germline CDR1 reads LNHDA; CDR2 reads SQIVND (reference sequence). With 7 bases clipped from V and 7 bases from J, the junction kept 11 bases outside the gene matches. The CDR3 DNA sequence: TGTGCCAGTAACAAGCGGGGTTTGAGAAATACGCAGTATTTT. Protein product: CASNKRGLRNTQYF.

The chain recombines TRBV18 with TRBJ1-5; D not certain. The CDR3 consists of 15 residues. The germline V and J ends were trimmed by 3 bases and 0 bases, with 9 bases remaining between them. The germline CDR1 and CDR2 sequences are KGHSH and LQKENI. CDR3 region: CASSPQVFSNQPQHF. The DNA for the CDR3 is TGTGCCAGCTCACCCCAGGTCTTTAGCAATCAGCCCCAGCATTTT.

The gene calls are TRBV4-2 and TRBJ2-2; D not certain. The CDR3 is 15 amino acids. V lost 1 base to trimming and J lost 1 base, with 7 bases between them. CDR1 and CDR2 (germline): LGHNA, YNFKEQ. The CDR3 region is CASSQVGENTGELFF. CDR3 sequence (DNA): TGTGCCAGCAGCCAAGTGGGCGAGAACACCGGGGAGCTGTTTTTT.

V is TRBV5-8 and J is TRBJ1-5; the D is unclear. Germline loops: CDR1 SGHTS, CDR2 YDEGEE. Trimming took off 1 base at V and 0 bases at J, with 8 bases between the two ends. The CDR3 covers 15 residues. CDR3 amino acids: CASSLSTYSNQPQHF. CDR3 nucleotides: TGTGCCAGCAGCTTGTCGACTTATAGCAATCAGCCCCAGCATTTT.

This clone was found once. V gene TRBV4-2 combines with J gene TRBJ2-2; 8 nucleotides match TRBD1. Germline V CDR1 and CDR2: LGHNA, YNFKEQ. The CDR3 consists of 21 residues. V shed 0 bases, J shed 7 bases, and the junction held 22 bases outside the gene matches. The CDR3 region has the DNA TGTGCCAGCAGCCAAGAGTTTGGGGTCCTTTTGACAGGGGCGTTGGGCGGGGAGCTGTTTTTT. Its protein is CASSQEFGVLLTGALGGELFF.

The V gene is TRBV5-1, the J gene TRBJ2-5; D is unresolved. Germline-derived CDR1 and CDR2 are SGHRS and YFSETQ. Trimming cost V 7 bases and J 2 bases, with 18 bases left between them. This CDR3 has 15 amino acids. Written as DNA, the CDR3 is TGCGCCAGCCACACCAGCCCGGCAGGACAAGAGACCCAGTACTTC. It is translated as CASHTSPAGQETQYF.

The chain is built from TRBV9 and TRBJ2-4, with 9 bases lining up with TRBD1. Germline CDR1 and CDR2: SGDLS and YYNGEE. CDR3 length: 13 residues. V dropped 3 bases and J dropped 9; count of bases not matched to a gene: 4. The CDR3 protein is CASSAGQGSIQYF. For the CDR3, the DNA is TGTGCCAGCAGCGCCGGACAGGGGAGCATTCAGTACTTC.

V gene TRBV21-1 combines with J gene TRBJ2-2; TRBD1, the D gene given by the table, was not confirmed from the DNA. TRBV21-1 is an annotated pseudogene. The CDR3 extends over 18 amino acids. The CDR3 region is CASSKRPRDTLNTGELFF. DNA of the CDR3: TGTGCCAGCAGCAAGAGACCCCGGGACACTTTAAACACCGGGGAGCTGTTTTTT.

This clone occurred once. The chain joins TRBV19 to TRBJ1-2; 7 bases line up with TRBD1. V was clipped by 4 bases and J by 5 bases; unmatched bases: 16. The length of the CDR3 is 17 residues. Germline lookup yields CDR1 LNHDA and CDR2 SQIVND (reference sequence). CDR3 in DNA: TGTGCCAGTAGTAACACCACCGAAGACAGGGTTTGGTATGGCTACACCTTC. It encodes CASSNTTEDRVWYGYTF.

This clone was observed once. This sequence joins TRBV6-1 and TRBJ1-2; D is undetermined. From germline, CDR1 is MNHNS and CDR2 SASEGT. The CDR3 length is 14 residues. With 2 bases removed from V and 8 bases from J, the gap between germline ends came to 15 bases. CDR3 loop: CASSEFRTSGGYTF. In nucleotides, the CDR3 is TGTGCCAGCAGTGAATTCCGGACGAGCGGGGGCTACACCTTC.

The chain employs TRBV7-2 and TRBJ1-5, with D tentatively TRBD1 (6 bases). The CDR3 sequence is 14 residues long. CDR1 and CDR2 (germline): SGHTA, FQGNSA. Trimming took off 10 bases at V and 7 bases at J, with 20 bases between the two ends. The CDR3, as DNA: TGTGCCATCCCTGACAGGCCTGAGGCCCAGCCCCAGCATTTT. This codes for CAIPDRPEAQPQHF. Complete variable domain (other parts from reference TRBV7-2 and TRBJ1-5): GAGVSQSPSNKVTEKGKDVELRCDPISGHTALYWYRQSLGQGLEFLIYFQGNSAPDKSGLPSDRFSAERTGGSVSTLTIQRTQQEDSAVYLCAIPDRPEAQPQHFGDGTRLSIL.

The chain employs TRBV11-2 and TRBJ2-1; 11 bases are a match to TRBD1. Per the germline V gene, CDR1 is SGHAT and CDR2 is FQNNGV. With V trimmed by 1 base and J by 2 bases, 7 bases remained unmatched. The CDR3 spans 18 residues. CDR3: CASSLASGTGGPYNEQFF. The CDR3 DNA sequence: TGTGCCAGCAGCTTAGCCTCCGGGACAGGGGGTCCCTACAATGAGCAGTTCTTC. Drawing the rest from reference TRBV11-2 and TRBJ2-1, the complete variable domain is EAGVAQSPRYKIIEKRQSVAFWCNPISGHATLYWYQQILGQGPKLLIQFQNNGVVDDSQLPKDRFSAERLKGVDSTLKIQPAKLEDSAVYLCASSLASGTGGPYNEQFFGPGTRLTVL.